A selection of T cell receptor beta chains follows, all from one sample in a study of beta chain features in type 1 diabetes. Generated by immunoSEQ multiplex PCR, the TCRdb table keeps only in-frame clones and is missing some. The sample shows roughly 150,000 clones, roughly 8.1% of them seen only once. The sample consisted of central memory CD4+ T cells from blood. Source of these receptors: a man aged 18 to 29 in good health. CDR3s include the opening cysteine and the closing phenylalanine or tryptophan. Fields, in order: clone size, V gene, D gene, J gene, CDR3 protein, CDR3 DNA. The D gene is left open where the match is weak. Clone size appears in some rows only: once, few, many, or a class for an expanded clone.

few	TRBV28	-	TRBJ2-2	CASPPSGSSYTGELFF	TGTGCCAGCCCGCCGAGTGGGAGTAGCTACACCGGGGAGCTGTTTTTT
few	TRBV11-2	TRBD1	TRBJ2-1	CASSPDRGSEQFF	TGTGCCAGCAGCCCGGACAGGGGGAGTGAGCAGTTCTTC
few	TRBV28	-	TRBJ1-2	CASSLGLLSYGYTF	TGTGCCAGCAGTTTGGGCCTCCTATCCTATGGCTACACCTTC
few	TRBV11-2	-	TRBJ2-7	CASSQEGAGFEQYF	TGTGCCAGCAGCCAAGAAGGGGCCGGGTTCGAGCAGTACTTC
-	TRBV7-6	TRBD1	TRBJ2-1	CASSRHRGNNEQFF	TGTGCCAGCAGCAGGCACAGGGGAAACAATGAGCAGTTCTTC
few	TRBV9	TRBD2	TRBJ2-7	CASRPGTSESYEQYF	TGTGCCAGCAGACCCGGGACTAGCGAGTCGTACGAGCAGTACTTC
many	TRBV7-3	TRBD1	TRBJ2-1	CASSLPGTANNEQFF	TGTGCCAGCAGCTTACCCGGGACAGCCAACAATGAGCAGTTCTTC
few	TRBV6-1	TRBD2	TRBJ2-4	CASSEGGGTDIQYF	TGTGCCAGCAGTGAAGGCGGGGGGACGGACATTCAGTACTTC
many	TRBV4-2	-	TRBJ2-7	CASSQPQGLNEQYF	TGTGCCAGCAGCCAACCCCAAGGACTAAACGAGCAGTACTTC
few	TRBV7-2	TRBD1	TRBJ1-6	CASSSMGTGLGSPLHF	TGTGCCAGCAGCTCAATGGGGACAGGGTTGGGATCACCCCTCCACTTT
many	TRBV5-1	-	TRBJ2-2	CASSLGLNTGELFF	TGCGCCAGCAGCTTGGGACTGAACACCGGGGAGCTGTTTTTT